The 5 T cell receptor beta chains given below trace back to one sample, sequenced in a study of blood T cell repertoires in COVID-19. Assay: immunoSEQ multiplex PCR; the TCRdb copy retains only in-frame clones and omits some. The sample contains a few hundred thousand clones, around 89% of which appear only once. The sample taken for sequencing was peripheral blood. The receptor source for this set is a woman in her twenties or thirties who had recovered from COVID-19.

The chain employs TRBV3-1 (or the pseudogene TRBV3-2) and TRBJ2-1; 9 bases are shared with TRBD2. The CDR3 runs 16 residues. Germline CDR1 LGHDT, CDR2 YNNKEL (reference sequence). The V and J ends lost 5 bases and 3 bases, in that order; junction bases with no gene match: 8. The chain's CDR3 is CASSKRASGDYNEQFF. CDR3 bases: TGTGCCAGCAGCAAACGGGCTAGCGGGGACTACAATGAGCAGTTCTTC.

The V gene is TRBV6-4, the J gene TRBJ2-3; 10 bases fit TRBD2. Trimming took 2 bases from V and 4 from J; bases not matched to a gene: 0. Germline V gene sequence: CDR1 MRHNA, CDR2 SNTAGT. CDR3 length: 14 amino acids. CDR3 region: CASSDGTSADTQYF. In nucleotides, the CDR3 is TGTGCCAGCAGTGACGGGACTAGCGCAGATACGCAGTATTTT.

The rearrangement links TRBV3-1 (or the pseudogene TRBV3-2) to TRBJ1-3; a weak D match, TRBD1 (6 bases). Per the germline V gene, CDR1 is LGHDT and CDR2 is YNNKEL (reference sequence). The CDR3 runs 14 residues. V shed 7 bases and J shed 4 bases, with 14 bases lying between them. The CDR3 DNA reads TGTGCCAGCACCCTCAGGGGCGAGGGAAACACCATATATTTT. Amino acid sequence: CASTLRGEGNTIYF.

J is TRBJ1-2 and V is TRBV6-2 or TRBV6-3; no firm D call. With 5 bases removed from V and 4 bases from J, the gap between germline ends came to 14 bases. Germline V CDR1 and CDR2: MNHEY, SVGEGT. The length of the CDR3 is 14 residues. CDR3 sequence: CASSPSPEGYGYTF. The CDR3, as DNA: TGTGCCAGCAGTCCCTCCCCAGAGGGCTATGGCTACACCTTC.

V is TRBV11-2 and J is TRBJ1-1, with D possibly being TRBD1 (6 bases). V lost 5 bases and J lost 1, with 11 bases in between. Germline V lookup: CDR1 SGHAT, CDR2 FQNNGV. This CDR3 spans 14 amino acids. The CDR3 loop is CASSPTGPNTEAFF. Written as DNA, the CDR3 is TGTGCCAGCAGCCCAACAGGGCCGAACACTGAAGCTTTCTTT.